This T cell receptor beta chain was captured by sequencing in a study of shared clonotypes between healthy human individuals. Study information: CD8 memory received one plate per donor, CD8 naive two, CD4 memory three and CD4 naive three.

Some clones are missing from TCRdb's copy, which holds only in-frame ones; the method was immunoSEQ multiplex PCR. The top ten hold around 0.13% of the sample, which has roughly 2 million clones, 95% seen once. As to this clone: Its specificity is unknown.

CDR3 length: 14 amino acids. The V gene lost 8 bases and the J gene lost 2 bases, with 16 bases spanning the gap. The V gene's germline CDR1 is MNHNY and CDR2 SVGAGI (reference sequence). General study points: Donor scarcity curtailed the genetic and exposure-history diversity represented herein.

The sequenced material came from naive CD4+ T cells sorted from blood. This sample's subset: CD45RA+ positively selected. This TCR derives from a man younger than 30 in good health. The chain uses TRBV6-6 and TRBJ2-7, with D possibly being TRBD1 or TRBD2 (5 bases each). The CDR3 coding sequence is TGTGCCAGCCACTTTCCCGGGGCCACCTACGAGCAGTACTTC. Amino acid sequence: CASHFPGATYEQYF.